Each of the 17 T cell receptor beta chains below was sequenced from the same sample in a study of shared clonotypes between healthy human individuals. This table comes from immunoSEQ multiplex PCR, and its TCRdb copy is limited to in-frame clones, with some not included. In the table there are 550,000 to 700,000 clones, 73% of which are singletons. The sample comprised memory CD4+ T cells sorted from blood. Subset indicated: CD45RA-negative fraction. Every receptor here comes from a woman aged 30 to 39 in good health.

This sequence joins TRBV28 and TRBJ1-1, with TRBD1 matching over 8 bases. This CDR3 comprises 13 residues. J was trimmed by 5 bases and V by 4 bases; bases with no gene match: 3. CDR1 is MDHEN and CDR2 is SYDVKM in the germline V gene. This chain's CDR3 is CASSYRGFTEAFF. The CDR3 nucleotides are TGTGCCAGCAGTTACAGGGGGTTTACTGAAGCTTTCTTT. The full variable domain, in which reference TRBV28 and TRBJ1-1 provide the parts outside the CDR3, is DVKVTQSSRYLVKRTGEKVFLECVQDMDHENMFWYRQDPGLGLRLIYFSYDVKMKEKGDIPEGYSVSREKKERFSLILESASTNQTSMYLCASSYRGFTEAFFGQGTRLTVV.

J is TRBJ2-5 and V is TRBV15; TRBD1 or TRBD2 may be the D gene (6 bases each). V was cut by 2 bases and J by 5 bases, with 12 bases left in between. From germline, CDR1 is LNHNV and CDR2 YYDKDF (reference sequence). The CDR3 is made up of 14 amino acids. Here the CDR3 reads CATSRPEGGETQYF. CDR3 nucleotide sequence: TGTGCCACCAGCAGACCCGAAGGGGGGGAGACCCAGTACTTC.

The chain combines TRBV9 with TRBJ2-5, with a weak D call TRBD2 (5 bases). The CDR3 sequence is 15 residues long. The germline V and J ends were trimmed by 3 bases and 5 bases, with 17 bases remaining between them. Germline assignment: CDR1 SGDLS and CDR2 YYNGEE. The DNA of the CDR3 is TGTGCCAGCAGCGCCGAGGGCGGGCCCAGGGAGACCCAGTACTTC. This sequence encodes CASSAEGGPRETQYF.

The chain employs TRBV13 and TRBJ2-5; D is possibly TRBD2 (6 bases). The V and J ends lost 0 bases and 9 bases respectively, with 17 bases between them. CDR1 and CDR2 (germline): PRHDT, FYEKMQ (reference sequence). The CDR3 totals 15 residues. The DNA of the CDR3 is TGTGCCAGCAGCTTAGGCCGGGCAGAGTGGGGGGCCCAGTACTTC. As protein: CASSLGRAEWGAQYF. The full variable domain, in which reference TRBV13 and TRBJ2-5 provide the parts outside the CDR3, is AAGVIQSPRHLIKEKRETATLKCYPIPRHDTVYWYQQGPGQDPQFLISFYEKMQSDKGSIPDRFSAQQFSDYHSELNMSSLELGDSALYFCASSLGRAEWGAQYFGPGTRLLVL.

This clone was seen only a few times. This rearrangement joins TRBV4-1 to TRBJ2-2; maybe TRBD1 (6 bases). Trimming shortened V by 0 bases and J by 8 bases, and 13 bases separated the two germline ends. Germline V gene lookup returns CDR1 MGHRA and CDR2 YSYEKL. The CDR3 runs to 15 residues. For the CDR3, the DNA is TGCGCCAGCAGCCAAGAGACAGGTTATCAAGGGGAGCTGTTTTTT. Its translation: CASSQETGYQGELFF.

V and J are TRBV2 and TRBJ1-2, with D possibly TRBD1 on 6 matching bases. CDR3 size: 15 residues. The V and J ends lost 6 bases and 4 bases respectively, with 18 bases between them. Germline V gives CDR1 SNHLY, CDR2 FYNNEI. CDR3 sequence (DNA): TGTGCCAGCAGCCGCAGGGGTGAGGCAAGCTATGGCTACACCTTC. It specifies CASSRRGEASYGYTF. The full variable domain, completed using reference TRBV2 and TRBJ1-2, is EPEVTQTPSHQVTQMGQEVILRCVPISNHLYFYWYRQILGQKVEFLVSFYNNEISEKSEIFDDQFSVERPDGSNFTLKIRSTKLEDSAMYFCASSRRGEASYGYTFGSGTRLTVV.

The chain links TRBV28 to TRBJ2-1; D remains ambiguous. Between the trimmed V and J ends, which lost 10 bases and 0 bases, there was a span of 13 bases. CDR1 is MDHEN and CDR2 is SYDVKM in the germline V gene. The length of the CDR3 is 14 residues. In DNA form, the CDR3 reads TGTGCCACAGCAGTAGTTCCCTCCTACAATGAGCAGTTCTTC. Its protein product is CATAVVPSYNEQFF.

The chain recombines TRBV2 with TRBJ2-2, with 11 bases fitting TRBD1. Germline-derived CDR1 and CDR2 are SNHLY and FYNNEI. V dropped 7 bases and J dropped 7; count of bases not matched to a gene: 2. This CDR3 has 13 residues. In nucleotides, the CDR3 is TGTGCCAGCACGGGACAGGGGGACGGGGAGCTGTTTTTT. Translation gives CASTGQGDGELFF.

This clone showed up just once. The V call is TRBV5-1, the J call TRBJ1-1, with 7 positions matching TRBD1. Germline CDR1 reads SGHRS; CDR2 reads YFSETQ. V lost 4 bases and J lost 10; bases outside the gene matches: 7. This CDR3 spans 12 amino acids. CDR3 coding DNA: TGCGCCAGCAGCCCACAGGGGCATGGAGCTTTCTTT. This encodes CASSPQGHGAFF.

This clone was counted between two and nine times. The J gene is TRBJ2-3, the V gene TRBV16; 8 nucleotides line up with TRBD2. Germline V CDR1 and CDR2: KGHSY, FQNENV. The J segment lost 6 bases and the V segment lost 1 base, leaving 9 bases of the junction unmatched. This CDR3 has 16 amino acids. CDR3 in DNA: TGTGCCAGCAGCCAATTTGAGGCGGGGGGCGTCGATACGCAGTATTTT. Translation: CASSQFEAGGVDTQYF.

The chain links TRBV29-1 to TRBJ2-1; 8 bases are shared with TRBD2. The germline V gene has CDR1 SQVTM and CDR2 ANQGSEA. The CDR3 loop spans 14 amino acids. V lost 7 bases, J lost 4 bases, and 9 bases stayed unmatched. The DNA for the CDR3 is TGCAGCGGCGGGGAAGCGGGAGCGTACAATGAGCAGTTCTTC. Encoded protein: CSGGEAGAYNEQFF.

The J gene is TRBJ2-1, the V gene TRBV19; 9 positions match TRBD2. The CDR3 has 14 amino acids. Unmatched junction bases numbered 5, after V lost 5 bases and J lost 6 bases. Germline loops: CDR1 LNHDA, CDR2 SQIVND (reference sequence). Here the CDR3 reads CASSGTSTVNEQFF. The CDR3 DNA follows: TGTGCCAGTAGTGGGACTAGCACCGTCAATGAGCAGTTCTTC.

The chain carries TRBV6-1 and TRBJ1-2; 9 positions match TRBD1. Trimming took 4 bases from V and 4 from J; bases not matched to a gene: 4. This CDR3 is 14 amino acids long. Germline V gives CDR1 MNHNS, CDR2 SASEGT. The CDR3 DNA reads TGTGCCAGCAGTGGGGGGACAGGGATCTATGGCTACACCTTC. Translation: CASSGGTGIYGYTF.

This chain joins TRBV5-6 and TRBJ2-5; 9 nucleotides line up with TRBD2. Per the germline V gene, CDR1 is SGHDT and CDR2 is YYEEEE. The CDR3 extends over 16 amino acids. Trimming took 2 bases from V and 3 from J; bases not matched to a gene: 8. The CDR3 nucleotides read TGTGCCAGCAGCTTTTGGTCTAGCGGGAATAAAGAGACCCAGTACTTC. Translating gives CASSFWSSGNKETQYF.

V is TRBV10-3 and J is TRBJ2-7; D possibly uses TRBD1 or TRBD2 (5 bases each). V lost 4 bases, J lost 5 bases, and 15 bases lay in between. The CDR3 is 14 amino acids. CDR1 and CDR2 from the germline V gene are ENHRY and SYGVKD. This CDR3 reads CAISVRVEDNEQYF. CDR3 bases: TGTGCCATCAGTGTCAGGGTGGAGGATAACGAGCAGTACTTC.

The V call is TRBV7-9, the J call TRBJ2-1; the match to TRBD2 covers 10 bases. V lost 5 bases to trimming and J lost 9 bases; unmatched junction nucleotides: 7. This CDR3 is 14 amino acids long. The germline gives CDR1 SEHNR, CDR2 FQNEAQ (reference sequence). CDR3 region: CASSPSGSESEQFF. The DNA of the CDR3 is TGTGCCAGCAGCCCTAGCGGGAGTGAGAGTGAGCAGTTCTTC.

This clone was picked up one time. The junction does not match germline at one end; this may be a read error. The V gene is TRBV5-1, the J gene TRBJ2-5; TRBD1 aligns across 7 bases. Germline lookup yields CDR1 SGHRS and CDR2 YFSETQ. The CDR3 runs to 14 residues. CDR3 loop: CASSFDREGEAQYF. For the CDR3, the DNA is TGCGCCAGCAGTTTCGACAGGGAAGGAGAGGCCCAGTACTTC.